Presented here are 10 T cell receptor beta chains from one specimen sequenced in a study of vaccination effects on CD4 cells after COVID-19. Expansion with viral peptide pools was applied to antigen-specific CD4+ T cells by the ViraFEST assay prior to sequencing. When ten to eleven days of culture had elapsed, CD4+ T cells were isolated. It was two doses of either the BNT162b2 or mRNA-1273 vaccine that participants received. Antigens of these TCRs are unknown. Sequencing used immunoSEQ multiplex PCR; TCRdb keeps in-frame clones, though not all of them. The sample records some 68,000 clones, approximately 81% being singletons. Sequenced material: CD4+ T cells from PBMCs cultured with HCoV-229E spike peptides, taken after COVID-19 vaccination. The receptor source for this set is a human donor who received a COVID-19 vaccine.

The chain joins TRBV7-2 to TRBJ2-5, with no clear D. V lost 5 bases, J lost 5 bases, and 12 bases lay in between. Germline V gives CDR1 SGHTA, CDR2 FQGNSA. This CDR3 has 13 amino acids. The CDR3 DNA sequence: TGTGCCAGCAGCGACCCCTCCCCGGAGACCCAGTACTTC. It specifies CASSDPSPETQYF.

The chain couples TRBV7-2 to TRBJ1-1; D unclear. The CDR3 is 15 residues long. The germline V gene encodes CDR1 SGHTA and CDR2 FQGNSA. The V end was cut by 0 bases, the J end by 0 bases, with 8 bases between. The CDR3 DNA reads TGTGCCAGCAGCTTAGCGGGGAATCTGAACACTGAAGCTTTCTTT. Encoded protein: CASSLAGNLNTEAFF. The full variable domain, in which reference TRBV7-2 and TRBJ1-1 provide the parts outside the CDR3, is GAGVSQSPSNKVTEKGKDVELRCDPISGHTALYWYRQSLGQGLEFLIYFQGNSAPDKSGLPSDRFSAERTGGSVSTLTIQRTQQEDSAVYLCASSLAGNLNTEAFFGQGTRLTVV.

The chain couples TRBV18 to TRBJ2-5, with D hard to call. CDR3 length: 14 amino acids. Germline V gene data show CDR1 as KGHSH and CDR2 as LQKENI. Trimming shortened V by 2 bases and J by 7 bases, and 14 bases separated the two germline ends. The CDR3 region is CASSPRLEYGTQYF. CDR3 in DNA: TGTGCCAGCTCACCAAGACTCGAATATGGGACCCAGTACTTC.

This clone was recorded a few times. The CDR3 DNA is TGTGCCAGCAGCCAGGGGCTCGGCTATGGCTACACCTTC. This sequence encodes CASSQGLGYGYTF. The rearrangement uses TRBV14 and TRBJ1-2, with a possible D match to TRBD1 (5 bases). V lost 3 bases, J lost 4 bases, and 9 bases lay in between. Germline V gene sequence: CDR1 SGHDN, CDR2 FVKESK. The CDR3 is made up of 13 amino acids.

V is TRBV5-4 and J is TRBJ1-1; 9 nucleotides align to TRBD1. This CDR3 spans 13 amino acids. Trimming removed 4 bases from V and 5 bases from J; junction bases left unmatched: 3. Looked up from germline, CDR1 is SGHNT and CDR2 is YYREEE (reference sequence). This chain's CDR3 is CASSTDRGTEAFF. In DNA, the CDR3 is TGTGCCAGCAGCACCGACAGGGGGACTGAAGCTTTCTTT.

In this sample, this clone turned up once. The chain links TRBV5-1 to TRBJ2-1, with TRBD1 matching over 9 bases. This CDR3 region has 18 residues. Looked up from germline, CDR1 is SGHRS and CDR2 is YFSETQ. The V and J ends lost 0 bases and 1 base, in that order; junction bases with no gene match: 8. CDR3 coding DNA: TGCGCCAGCAGCTTGGCCCGCGGGACAGGGATTTCCTACAATGAGCAGTTCTTC. It codes for CASSLARGTGISYNEQFF.

Here the CDR3 reads CASSLFWAPGQGFNYGYTF. For the CDR3, the DNA is TGTGCCAGCAGCTTGTTTTGGGCACCGGGACAGGGGTTTAACTATGGCTACACCTTC. The chain has TRBV5-6 and TRBJ1-2, with TRBD1 identical over 10 bases. This CDR3 has 19 residues. The ends lost 1 base at V and 1 base at J; junction bases unmatched: 13. Germline-derived CDR1 and CDR2 are SGHDT and YYEEEE.

The chain carries TRBV27 and TRBJ2-7; D remains ambiguous. The germline V and J ends were trimmed by 3 bases and 4 bases, with 10 bases remaining between them. The length of the CDR3 is 13 residues. Looked up from germline, CDR1 is MNHEY and CDR2 is SMNVEV (reference sequence). The CDR3 here is CASSLGRQYEQYV. The CDR3 coding sequence is TGTGCCAGCAGTTTGGGCAGGCAGTACGAGCAGTACGTC.

The genes are TRBV6-1 and TRBJ1-4; perhaps TRBD1 as D (5 bases). The length of the CDR3 is 17 residues. Trimming took 1 base from V and 5 from J, leaving 17 bases between them. CDR1 and CDR2 (germline): MNHNS, SASEGT. The CDR3 region is CASSEVSGRLMNEKLFF. The CDR3 DNA is TGTGCCAGCAGTGAAGTTTCAGGGCGACTCATGAATGAAAAACTGTTTTTT.

This clone was seen only once. V usage is TRBV30 and J usage is TRBJ1-1; D gene unclear. The germline V gene has CDR1 GTSNPN and CDR2 SVGIG (reference sequence). The CDR3 is 14 residues long. V was pared by 4 bases and J by 2 bases, with 14 bases between. The CDR3 protein is CAWTLKGANTEAFF. CDR3 sequence (DNA): TGTGCCTGGACATTAAAAGGTGCTAACACTGAAGCTTTCTTT.